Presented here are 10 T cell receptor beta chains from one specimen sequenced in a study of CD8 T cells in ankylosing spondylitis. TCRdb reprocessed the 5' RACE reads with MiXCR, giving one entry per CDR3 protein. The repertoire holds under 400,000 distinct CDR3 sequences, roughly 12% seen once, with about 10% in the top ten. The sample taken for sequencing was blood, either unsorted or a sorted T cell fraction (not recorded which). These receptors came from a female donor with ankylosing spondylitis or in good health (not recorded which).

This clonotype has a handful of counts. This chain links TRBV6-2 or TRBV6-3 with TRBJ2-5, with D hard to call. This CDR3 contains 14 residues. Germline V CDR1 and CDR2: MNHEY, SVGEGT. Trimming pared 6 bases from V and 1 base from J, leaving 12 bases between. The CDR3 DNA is TGTGCCAGCAGACCCCAAGGACGCCAAGAGACCCAGTACTTC. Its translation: CASRPQGRQETQYF.

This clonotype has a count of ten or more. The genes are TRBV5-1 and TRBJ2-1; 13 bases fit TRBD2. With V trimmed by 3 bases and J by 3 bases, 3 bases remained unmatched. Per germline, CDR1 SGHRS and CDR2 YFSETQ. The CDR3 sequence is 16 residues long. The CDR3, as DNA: TGCGCCAGCAGCTCTCGGACTAGCGGGAGCTACAATGAGCAGTTCTTC. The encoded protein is CASSSRTSGSYNEQFF.

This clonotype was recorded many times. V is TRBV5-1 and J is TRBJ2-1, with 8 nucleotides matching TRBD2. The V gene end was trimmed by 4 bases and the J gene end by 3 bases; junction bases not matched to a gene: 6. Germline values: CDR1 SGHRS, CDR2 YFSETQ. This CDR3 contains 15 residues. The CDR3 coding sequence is TGCGCCAGCAGCAACGGGAGGGTCGGCTACAATGAGCAGTTCTTC. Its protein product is CASSNGRVGYNEQFF.

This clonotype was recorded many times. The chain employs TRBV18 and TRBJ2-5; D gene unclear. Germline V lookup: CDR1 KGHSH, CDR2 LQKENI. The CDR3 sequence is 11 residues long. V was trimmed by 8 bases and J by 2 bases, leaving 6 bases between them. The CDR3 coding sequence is TGTGCCAGCAGTCCACAAGAGACCCAGTACTTC. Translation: CASSPQETQYF. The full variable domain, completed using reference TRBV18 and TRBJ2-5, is NAGVMQNPRHLVRRRGQEARLRCSPMKGHSHVYWYRQLPEEGLKFMVYLQKENIIDESGMPKERFSAEFPKEGPSILRIQQVVRGDSAAYFCASSPQETQYFGPGTRLLVL.

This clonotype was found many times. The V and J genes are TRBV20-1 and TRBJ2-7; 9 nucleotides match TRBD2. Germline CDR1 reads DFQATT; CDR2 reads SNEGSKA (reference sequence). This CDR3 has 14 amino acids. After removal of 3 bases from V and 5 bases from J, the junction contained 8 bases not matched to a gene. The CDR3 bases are TGCAGTGCTAGTGAGCTAGCGGGGAGGCACGAGCAGTACTTC. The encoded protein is CSASELAGRHEQYF.

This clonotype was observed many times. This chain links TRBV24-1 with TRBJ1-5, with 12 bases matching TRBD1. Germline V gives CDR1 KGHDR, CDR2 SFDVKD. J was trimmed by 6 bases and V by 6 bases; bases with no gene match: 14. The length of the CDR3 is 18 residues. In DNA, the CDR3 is TGTGCCACCAGTCCAACAATAAGAGGGACAGGGGGCGGTCAGCCCCAGCATTTT. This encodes CATSPTIRGTGGGQPQHF.

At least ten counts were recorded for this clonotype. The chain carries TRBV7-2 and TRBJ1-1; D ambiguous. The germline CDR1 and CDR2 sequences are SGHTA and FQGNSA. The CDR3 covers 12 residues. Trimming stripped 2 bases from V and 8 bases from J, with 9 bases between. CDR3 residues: CASSLTDREAFF. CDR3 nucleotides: TGTGCCAGCAGCTTAACGGACCGGGAAGCTTTCTTT.

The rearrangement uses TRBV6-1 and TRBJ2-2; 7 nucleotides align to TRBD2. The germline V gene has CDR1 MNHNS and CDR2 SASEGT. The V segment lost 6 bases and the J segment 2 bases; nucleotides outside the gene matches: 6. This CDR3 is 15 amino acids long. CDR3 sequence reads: CASRIASGNTGELFF. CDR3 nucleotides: TGTGCCAGCAGGATTGCTAGCGGTAACACCGGGGAGCTGTTTTTT.

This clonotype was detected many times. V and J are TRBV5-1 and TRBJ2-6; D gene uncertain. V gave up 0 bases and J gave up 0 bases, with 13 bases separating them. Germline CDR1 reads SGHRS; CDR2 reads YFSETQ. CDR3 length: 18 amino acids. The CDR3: CASSLASASSSGANVLTF. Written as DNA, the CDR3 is TGCGCCAGCAGCTTGGCCTCGGCATCTAGCTCTGGGGCCAACGTCCTGACTTTC. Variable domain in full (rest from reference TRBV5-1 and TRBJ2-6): KAGVTQTPRYLIKTRGQQVTLSCSPISGHRSVSWYQQTPGQGLQFLFEYFSETQRNKGNFPGRFSGRQFSNSRSEMNVSTLELGDSALYLCASSLASASSSGANVLTFGAGSRLTVL.

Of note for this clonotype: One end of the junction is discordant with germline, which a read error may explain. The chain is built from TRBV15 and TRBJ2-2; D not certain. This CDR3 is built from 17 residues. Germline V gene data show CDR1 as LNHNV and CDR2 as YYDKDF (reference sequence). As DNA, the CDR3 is TGTGCCACCACCAGAGACACCCCGCCAAAGCACACCGGGGAGCTGTTTTTT. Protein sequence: CATTRDTPPKHTGELFF.